This T cell receptor beta chain was documented in a study of CD8+ T cells in alopecia areata. As for the study in general: Treated patients' severity was scored by percentage of affected scalp area.

General observations from the study: Only one nonresponder was present, which leaves the link between baseline CD8+ expansion and response uncertain.

The treatment here: oral pan-JAK inhibitor, 5-10 mg twice daily. Punch biopsies of lesional scalp, plus peripheral blood, were taken from alopecia areata patients. The CDR3 is 14 residues long. The V and J ends lost 1 base and 6 bases respectively, with 10 bases between them. The germline CDR1 and CDR2 sequences are SGHDT and YYEEEE. Reverse transcribed after extraction, RNA yielded cDNA as the sequencing template. TCRdb's copy holds only in-frame clones and misses some; the assay was immunoSEQ multiplex PCR. The sample records around 200,000 clones, around 65% being singletons. As regards this clone: The antigen is undetermined.

The sequence was collected from a human donor with alopecia areata. The chain has TRBV5-6 and TRBJ1-4; maybe TRBD1 (5 bases). The material was CD4+ T cells sorted from blood, obtained at week 4, from a patient treated with tofacitinib. DNA for the CDR3: TGTGCCAGCAGCTTGTGGCAGGGTGATGAAAAACTGTTTTTT. Translation: CASSLWQGDEKLFF.